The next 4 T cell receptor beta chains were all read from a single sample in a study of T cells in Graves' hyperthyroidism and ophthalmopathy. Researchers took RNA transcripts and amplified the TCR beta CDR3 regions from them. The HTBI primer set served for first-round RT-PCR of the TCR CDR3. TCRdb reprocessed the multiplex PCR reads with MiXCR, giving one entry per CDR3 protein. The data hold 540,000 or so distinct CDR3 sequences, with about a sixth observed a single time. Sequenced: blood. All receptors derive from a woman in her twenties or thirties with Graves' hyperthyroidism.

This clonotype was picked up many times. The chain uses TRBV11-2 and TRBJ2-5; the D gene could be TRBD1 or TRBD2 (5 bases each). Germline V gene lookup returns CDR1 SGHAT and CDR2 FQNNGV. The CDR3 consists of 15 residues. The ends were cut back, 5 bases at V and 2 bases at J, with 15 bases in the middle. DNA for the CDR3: TGTGCCAGCAGCGCGACGCACGGGGCGCAAGAGACCCAGTACTTC. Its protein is CASSATHGAQETQYF.

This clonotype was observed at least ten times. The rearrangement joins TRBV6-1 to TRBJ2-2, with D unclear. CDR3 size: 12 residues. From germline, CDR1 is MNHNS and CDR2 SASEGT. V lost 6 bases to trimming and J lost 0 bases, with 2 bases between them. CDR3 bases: TGTGCCAGCAGCGCGAACACCGGGGAGCTGTTTTTT. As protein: CASSANTGELFF.

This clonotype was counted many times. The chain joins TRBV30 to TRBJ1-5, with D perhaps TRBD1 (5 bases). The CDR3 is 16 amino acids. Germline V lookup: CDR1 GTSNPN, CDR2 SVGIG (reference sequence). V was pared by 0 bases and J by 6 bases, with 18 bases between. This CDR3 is CAWSVMGRQVAQPQHF. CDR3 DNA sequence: TGTGCCTGGAGTGTGATGGGACGGCAGGTTGCTCAGCCCCAGCATTTT.

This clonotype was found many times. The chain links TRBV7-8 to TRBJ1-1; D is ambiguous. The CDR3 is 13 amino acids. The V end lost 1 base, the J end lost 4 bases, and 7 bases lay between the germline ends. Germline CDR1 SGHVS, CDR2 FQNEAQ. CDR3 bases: TGTGCCAGCAGCTTAGGTTCGGCCACTGAAGCTTTCTTT. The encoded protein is CASSLGSATEAFF.